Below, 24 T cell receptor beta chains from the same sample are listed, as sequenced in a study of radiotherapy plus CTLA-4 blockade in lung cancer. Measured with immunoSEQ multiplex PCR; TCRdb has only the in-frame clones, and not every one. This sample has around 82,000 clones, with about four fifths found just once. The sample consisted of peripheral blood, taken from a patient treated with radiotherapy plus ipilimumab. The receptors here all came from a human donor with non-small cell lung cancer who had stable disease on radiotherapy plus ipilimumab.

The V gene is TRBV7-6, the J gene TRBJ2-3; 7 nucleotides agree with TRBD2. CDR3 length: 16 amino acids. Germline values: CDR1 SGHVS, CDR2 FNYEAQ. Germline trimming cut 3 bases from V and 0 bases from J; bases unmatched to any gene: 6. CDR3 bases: TGTGCCAGCAGCTTCTTAGCGGGCACTAGCACAGATACGCAGTATTTT. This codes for CASSFLAGTSTDTQYF.

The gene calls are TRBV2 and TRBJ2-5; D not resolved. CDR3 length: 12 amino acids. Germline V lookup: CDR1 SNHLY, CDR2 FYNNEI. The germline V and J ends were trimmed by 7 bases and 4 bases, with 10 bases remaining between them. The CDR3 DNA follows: TGTGCCAGCACGTATCCGATAGAGACCCAGTACTTC. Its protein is CASTYPIETQYF.

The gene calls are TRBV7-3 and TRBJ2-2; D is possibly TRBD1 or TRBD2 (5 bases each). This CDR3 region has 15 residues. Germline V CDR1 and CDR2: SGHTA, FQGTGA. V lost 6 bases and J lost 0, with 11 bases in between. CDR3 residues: CASRVGPSNTGELFF. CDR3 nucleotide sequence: TGTGCCAGCAGGGTGGGACCTTCGAACACCGGGGAGCTGTTTTTT. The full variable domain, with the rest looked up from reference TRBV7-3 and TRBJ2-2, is GAGVSQTPSNKVTEKGKYVELRCDPISGHTALYWYRQSLGQGPEFLIYFQGTGAADDSGLPNDRFFAVRPEGSVSTLKIQRTERGDSAVYLCASRVGPSNTGELFFGEGSRLTVL.

In DNA, the CDR3 is TGTGCCAGCAGCGTAGGGACGGGAGTAACCGAGACCCAGTACTTC. This sequence encodes CASSVGTGVTETQYF. V is TRBV9 and J is TRBJ2-5, with TRBD2 as a possible D gene (6 bases). This CDR3 has 15 amino acids. Looked up from germline, CDR1 is SGDLS and CDR2 is YYNGEE. Trimming removed 0 bases from V and 5 bases from J, with 14 bases in between.

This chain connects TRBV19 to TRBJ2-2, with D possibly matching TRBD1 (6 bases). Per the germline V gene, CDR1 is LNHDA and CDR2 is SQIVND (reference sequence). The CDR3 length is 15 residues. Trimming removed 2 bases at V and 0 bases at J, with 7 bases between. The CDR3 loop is CASSITGSNTGELFF. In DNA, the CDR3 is TGTGCCAGTAGTATAACAGGGTCGAACACCGGGGAGCTGTTTTTT. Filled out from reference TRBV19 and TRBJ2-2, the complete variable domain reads DGGITQSPKYLFRKEGQNVTLSCEQNLNHDAMYWYRQDPGQGLRLIYYSQIVNDFQKGDIAEGYSVSREKKESFPLTVTSAQKNPTAFYLCASSITGSNTGELFFGEGSRLTVL.

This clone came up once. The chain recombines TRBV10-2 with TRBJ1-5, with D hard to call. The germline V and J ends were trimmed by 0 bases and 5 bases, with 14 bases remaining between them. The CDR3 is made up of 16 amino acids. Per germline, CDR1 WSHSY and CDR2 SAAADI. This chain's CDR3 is CASSESRPAGDQPQHF. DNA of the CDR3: TGCGCCAGCAGTGAGTCCCGGCCCGCCGGGGATCAGCCCCAGCATTTT.

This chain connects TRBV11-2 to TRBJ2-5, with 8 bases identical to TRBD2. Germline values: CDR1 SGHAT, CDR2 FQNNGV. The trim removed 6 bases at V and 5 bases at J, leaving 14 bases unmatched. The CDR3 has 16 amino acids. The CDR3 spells CASSLGLQRERETQYF. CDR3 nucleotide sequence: TGTGCCAGCAGTTTGGGGCTCCAGCGGGAGAGGGAGACCCAGTACTTC.

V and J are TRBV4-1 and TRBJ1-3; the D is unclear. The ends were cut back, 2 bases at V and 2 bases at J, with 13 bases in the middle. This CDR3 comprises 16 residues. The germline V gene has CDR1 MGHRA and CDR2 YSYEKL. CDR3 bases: TGCGCCAGCAGCCAACCCACTAAAGGGCCTGGAAACACCATATATTTT. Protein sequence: CASSQPTKGPGNTIYF.

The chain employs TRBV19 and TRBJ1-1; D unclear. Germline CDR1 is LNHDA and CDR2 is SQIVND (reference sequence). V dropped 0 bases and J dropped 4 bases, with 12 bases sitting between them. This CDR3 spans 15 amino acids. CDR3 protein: CASSIDEGAPTEAFF. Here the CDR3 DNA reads TGTGCCAGTAGTATAGACGAGGGAGCCCCCACTGAAGCTTTCTTT.

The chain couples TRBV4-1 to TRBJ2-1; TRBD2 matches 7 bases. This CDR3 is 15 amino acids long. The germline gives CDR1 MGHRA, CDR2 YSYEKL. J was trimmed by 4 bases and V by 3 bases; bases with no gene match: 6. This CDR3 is CASSQGGTPYNEQFF. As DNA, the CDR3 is TGCGCCAGCAGCCAGGGAGGGACCCCGTACAATGAGCAGTTCTTC.

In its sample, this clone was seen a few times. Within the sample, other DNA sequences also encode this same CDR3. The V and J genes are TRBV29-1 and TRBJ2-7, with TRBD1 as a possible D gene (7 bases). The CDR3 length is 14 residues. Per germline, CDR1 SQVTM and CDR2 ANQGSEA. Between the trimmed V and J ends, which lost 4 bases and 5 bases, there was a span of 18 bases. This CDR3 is CSVGGGGAGNEQYF. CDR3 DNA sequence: TGCAGCGTTGGAGGGGGCGGGGCAGGGAACGAGCAGTACTTC.

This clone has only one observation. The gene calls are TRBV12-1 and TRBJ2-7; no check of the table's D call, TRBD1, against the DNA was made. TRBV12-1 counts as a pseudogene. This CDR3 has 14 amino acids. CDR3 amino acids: CASIATGKGYEQYF. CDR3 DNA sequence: TGTGCCAGCATCGCGACAGGGAAAGGCTACGAGCAGTACTTC.

The CDR3: CASSEAVAGLSTDTQYF. Here the CDR3 DNA reads TGTGCCAGCAGTGAAGCGGTGGCAGGTCTTAGCACAGATACGCAGTATTTT. The rearrangement uses TRBV25-1 and TRBJ2-3; D not certain. The V gene's germline CDR1 is MGHDK and CDR2 SYGVNS. V was pared by 2 bases and J by 0 bases, with 15 bases between. This CDR3 contains 17 residues.

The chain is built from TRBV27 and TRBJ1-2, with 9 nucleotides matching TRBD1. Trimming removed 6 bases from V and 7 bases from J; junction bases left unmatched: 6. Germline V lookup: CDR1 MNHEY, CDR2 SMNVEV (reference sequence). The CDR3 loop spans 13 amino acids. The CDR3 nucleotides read TGTGCCAGCAGGTTGGGGACAGGGTCTGGCTACACCTTC. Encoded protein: CASRLGTGSGYTF.

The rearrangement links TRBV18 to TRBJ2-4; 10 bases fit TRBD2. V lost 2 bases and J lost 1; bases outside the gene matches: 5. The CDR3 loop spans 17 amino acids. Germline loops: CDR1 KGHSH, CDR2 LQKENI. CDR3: CASSPMGLASAKNIQYF. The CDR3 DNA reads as TGTGCCAGCTCACCAATGGGACTAGCGAGCGCCAAAAACATTCAGTACTTC. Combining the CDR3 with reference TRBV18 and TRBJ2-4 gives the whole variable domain NAGVMQNPRHLVRRRGQEARLRCSPMKGHSHVYWYRQLPEEGLKFMVYLQKENIIDESGMPKERFSAEFPKEGPSILRIQQVVRGDSAAYFCASSPMGLASAKNIQYFGAGTRLSVL.

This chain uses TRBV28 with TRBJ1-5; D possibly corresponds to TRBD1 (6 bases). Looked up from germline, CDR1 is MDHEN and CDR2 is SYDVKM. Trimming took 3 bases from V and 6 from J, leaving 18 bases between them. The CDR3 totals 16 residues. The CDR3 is CASSLTRGGGGQPQHF. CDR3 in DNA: TGTGCCAGCAGTTTGACCCGGGGGGGCGGGGGTCAGCCCCAGCATTTT.

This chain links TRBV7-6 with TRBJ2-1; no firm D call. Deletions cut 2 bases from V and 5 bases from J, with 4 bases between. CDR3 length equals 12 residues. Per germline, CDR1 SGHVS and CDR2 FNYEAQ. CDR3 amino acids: CASSLQNNEQFF. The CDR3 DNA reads TGTGCCAGCAGCTTACAGAACAATGAGCAGTTCTTC.

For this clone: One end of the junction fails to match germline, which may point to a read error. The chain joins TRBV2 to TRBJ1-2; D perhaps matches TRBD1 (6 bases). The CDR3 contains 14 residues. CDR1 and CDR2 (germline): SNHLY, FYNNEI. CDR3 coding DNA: TGTGCCAGTAGTGGGGGCGGAGATAACTATGGCTACACCTTC. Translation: CASSGGGDNYGYTF.

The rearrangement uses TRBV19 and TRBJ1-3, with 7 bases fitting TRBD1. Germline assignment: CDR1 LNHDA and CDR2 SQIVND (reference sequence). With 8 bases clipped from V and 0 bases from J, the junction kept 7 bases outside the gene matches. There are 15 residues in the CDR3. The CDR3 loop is CASATGASSGNTIYF. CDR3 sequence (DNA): TGTGCCAGTGCAACAGGGGCGTCCTCTGGAAACACCATATATTTT.

CDR3 coding DNA: TGTGCCAGCAGTAGTCCCTTAACAGGGGGCGGTGAGACCCAGTACTTC. It yields the protein CASSSPLTGGGETQYF. The gene calls are TRBV28 and TRBJ2-5, with 9 bases aligning to TRBD1. This CDR3 is 16 amino acids long. Germline CDR1 reads MDHEN; CDR2 reads SYDVKM. V lost 5 bases and J lost 5; bases outside the gene matches: 12.

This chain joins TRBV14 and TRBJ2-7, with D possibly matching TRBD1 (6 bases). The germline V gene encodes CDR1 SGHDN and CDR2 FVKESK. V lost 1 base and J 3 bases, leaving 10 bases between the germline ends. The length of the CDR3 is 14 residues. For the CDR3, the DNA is TGTGCCAGCAGCCAAGGGGGGCGGGTCTACGAGCAGTACTTC. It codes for CASSQGGRVYEQYF. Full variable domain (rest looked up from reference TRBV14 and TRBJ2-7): EAGVTQFPSHSVIEKGQTVTLRCDPISGHDNLYWYRRVMGKEIKFLLHFVKESKQDESGMPNNRFLAERTGGTYSTLKVQPAELEDSGVYFCASSQGGRVYEQYFGPGTRLTVT.

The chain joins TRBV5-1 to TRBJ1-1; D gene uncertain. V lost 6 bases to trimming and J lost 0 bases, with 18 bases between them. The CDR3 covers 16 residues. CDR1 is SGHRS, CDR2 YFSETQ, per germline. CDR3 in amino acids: CASTKDGVVVNTEAFF. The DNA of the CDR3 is TGCGCCAGCACCAAGGACGGGGTAGTTGTGAACACTGAAGCTTTCTTT.

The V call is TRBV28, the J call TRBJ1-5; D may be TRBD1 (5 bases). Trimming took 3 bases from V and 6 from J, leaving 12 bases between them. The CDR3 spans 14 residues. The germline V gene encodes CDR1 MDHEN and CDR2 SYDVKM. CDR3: CASSLGPQGQPQHF. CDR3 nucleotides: TGTGCCAGCAGTTTGGGGCCCCAGGGTCAGCCCCAGCATTTT. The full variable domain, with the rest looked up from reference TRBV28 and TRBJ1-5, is DVKVTQSSRYLVKRTGEKVFLECVQDMDHENMFWYRQDPGLGLRLIYFSYDVKMKEKGDIPEGYSVSREKKERFSLILESASTNQTSMYLCASSLGPQGQPQHFGDGTRLSIL.

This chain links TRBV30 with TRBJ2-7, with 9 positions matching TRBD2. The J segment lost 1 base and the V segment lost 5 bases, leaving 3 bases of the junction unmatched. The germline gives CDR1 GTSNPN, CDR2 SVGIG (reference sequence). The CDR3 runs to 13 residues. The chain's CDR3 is CAWASGASYEQYF. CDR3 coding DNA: TGTGCCTGGGCTAGCGGGGCGTCCTACGAGCAGTACTTC.